The present T cell receptor (beta chain) was sequenced within a study of control samples from healthy donors and cancer patients. The repertoire was sequenced with immunoSEQ multiplex PCR; TCRdb's copy has only in-frame clones and lacks some. The profile covers 120,000 to 150,000 clones, with 85% to 95% appearing a single time and 10% to 15% taken by the ten largest. The V and J ends lost 3 bases and 0 bases, in that order; junction bases with no gene match: 8. The CDR3 contains 18 residues. Looked up from germline, CDR1 is SGDLS and CDR2 is YYNGEE. Sequencing was done on a sample of blood. The chain carries TRBV9 and TRBJ2-1, with 11 nucleotides matching TRBD2. This TCR was recovered from a man aged 40-55 years in good health. The CDR3 region is CASSAGLAETSSYNEQFF. CDR3 in DNA: TGTGCCAGCAGCGCGGGACTAGCGGAAACCAGCTCCTACAATGAGCAGTTCTTC.